The present T cell receptor beta chain was sequenced within a study of CD8 T cells in ankylosing spondylitis. This clonotype was seen a handful of times. The target antigen is unknown. The CDR3 length is 12 residues. The V end was cut by 3 bases, the J end by 4 bases, with 8 bases between. Germline CDR1 DFQATT, CDR2 SNEGSKA (reference sequence). Study-wide results and limits: Characteristic, it appeared, of ankylosing spondylitis blood was a TCR beta motif of several highly homologous variants.

TCRdb used MiXCR to reprocess the 5' RACE reads, holding one entry per CDR3 protein. This sample has some 800,000 distinct CDR3 sequences; about 12% occur once, and the top ten carry more than 0.5%. The clonotype comes from a male donor with ankylosing spondylitis. The chain employs TRBV20-1 and TRBJ2-3; no clear D. Source material: blood, either unsorted or a sorted T cell fraction (not recorded which). CDR3 nucleotides: TGCAGTGCTAGTGCCCTGGCAGATACGCAGTATTTT. Protein: CSASALADTQYF.